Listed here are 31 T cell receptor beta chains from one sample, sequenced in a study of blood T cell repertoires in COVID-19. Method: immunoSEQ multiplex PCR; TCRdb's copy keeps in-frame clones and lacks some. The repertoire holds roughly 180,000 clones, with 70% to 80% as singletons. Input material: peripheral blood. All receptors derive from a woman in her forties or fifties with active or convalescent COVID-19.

Here the CDR3 reads CASSQQASTDTQYF. The CDR3 DNA sequence: TGTGCCAGCAGCCAACAGGCTAGCACAGATACGCAGTATTTT. The rearrangement joins TRBV3-1 (or the pseudogene TRBV3-2) to TRBJ2-3, with D unresolved. Trimming pared 2 bases from V and 0 bases from J, leaving 6 bases between. This CDR3 has 14 amino acids. CDR1 is LGHDT, CDR2 YNNKEL, per germline (reference sequence).

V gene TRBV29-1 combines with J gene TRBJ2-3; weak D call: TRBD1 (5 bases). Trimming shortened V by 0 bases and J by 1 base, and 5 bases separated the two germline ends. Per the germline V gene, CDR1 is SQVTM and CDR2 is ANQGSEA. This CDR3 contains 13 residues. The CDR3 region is CSVEEGGTDTQYF. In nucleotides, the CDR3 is TGCAGCGTTGAAGAAGGGGGCACAGATACGCAGTATTTT.

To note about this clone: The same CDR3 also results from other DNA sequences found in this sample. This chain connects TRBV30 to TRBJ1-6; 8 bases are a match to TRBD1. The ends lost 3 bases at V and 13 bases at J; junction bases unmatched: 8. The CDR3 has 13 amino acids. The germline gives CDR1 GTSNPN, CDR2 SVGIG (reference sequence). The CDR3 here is CAWRGQGASPLHF. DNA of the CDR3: TGTGCCTGGAGGGGTCAGGGGGCGTCTCCCCTCCACTTT.

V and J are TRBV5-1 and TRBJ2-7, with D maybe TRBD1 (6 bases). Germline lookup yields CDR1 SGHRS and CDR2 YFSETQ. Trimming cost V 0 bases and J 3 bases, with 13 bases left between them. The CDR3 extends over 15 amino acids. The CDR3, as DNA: TGCGCCAGCAGCTTGGACAGGGCGGGTGGCTACGAGCAGTACTTC. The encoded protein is CASSLDRAGGYEQYF. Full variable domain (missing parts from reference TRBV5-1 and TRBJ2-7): KAGVTQTPRYLIKTRGQQVTLSCSPISGHRSVSWYQQTPGQGLQFLFEYFSETQRNKGNFPGRFSGRQFSNSRSEMNVSTLELGDSALYLCASSLDRAGGYEQYFGPGTRLTVT.

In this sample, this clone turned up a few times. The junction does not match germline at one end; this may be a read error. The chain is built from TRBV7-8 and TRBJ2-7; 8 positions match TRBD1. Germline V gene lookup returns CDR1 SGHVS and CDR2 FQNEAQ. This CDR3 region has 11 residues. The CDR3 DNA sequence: TGTGCCAGCAGCTTATTGGGACAGGTCGACTTC. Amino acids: CASSLLGQVDF.

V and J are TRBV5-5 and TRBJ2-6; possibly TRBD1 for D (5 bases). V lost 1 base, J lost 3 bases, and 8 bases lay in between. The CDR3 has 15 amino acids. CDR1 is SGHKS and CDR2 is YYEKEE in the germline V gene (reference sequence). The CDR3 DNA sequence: TGTGCCAGCAGCTTGTCAGGGATTGGGGCCAACGTCCTGACTTTC. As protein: CASSLSGIGANVLTF.

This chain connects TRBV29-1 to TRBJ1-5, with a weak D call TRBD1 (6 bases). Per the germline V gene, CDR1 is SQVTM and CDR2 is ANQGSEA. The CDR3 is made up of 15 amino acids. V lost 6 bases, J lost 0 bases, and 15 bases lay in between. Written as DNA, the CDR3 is TGCAGCGTCGGGACATCCCCCAATAGCAATCAGCCCCAGCATTTT. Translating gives CSVGTSPNSNQPQHF.

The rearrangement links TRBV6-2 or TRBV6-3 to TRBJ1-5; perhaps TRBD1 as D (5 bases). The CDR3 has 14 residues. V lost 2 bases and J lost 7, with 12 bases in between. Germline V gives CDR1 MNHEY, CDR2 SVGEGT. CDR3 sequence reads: CASSYAAGRQPQHF. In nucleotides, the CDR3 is TGTGCCAGCAGTTACGCGGCAGGGAGGCAGCCCCAGCATTTT.

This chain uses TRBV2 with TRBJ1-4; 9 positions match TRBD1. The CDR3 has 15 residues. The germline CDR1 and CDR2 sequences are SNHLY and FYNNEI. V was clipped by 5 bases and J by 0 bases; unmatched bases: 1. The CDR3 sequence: CASSRDRATNEKLFF. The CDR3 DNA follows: TGTGCCAGCAGTCGGGACAGGGCAACTAATGAAAAACTGTTTTTT.

This chain's CDR3 is CASRSGTQETQYF. CDR3 in DNA: TGTGCCAGTAGGAGCGGTACTCAAGAGACCCAGTACTTC. The rearrangement joins TRBV19 to TRBJ2-5, with TRBD2 as a possible D gene (5 bases). The CDR3 covers 13 residues. The germline V gene has CDR1 LNHDA and CDR2 SQIVND (reference sequence). Trimming took off 6 bases at V and 2 bases at J, with 10 bases between the two ends.

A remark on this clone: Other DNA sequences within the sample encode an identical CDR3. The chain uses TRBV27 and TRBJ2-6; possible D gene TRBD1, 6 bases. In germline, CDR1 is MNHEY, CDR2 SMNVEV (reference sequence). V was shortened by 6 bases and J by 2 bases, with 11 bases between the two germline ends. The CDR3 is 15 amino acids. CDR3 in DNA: TGTGCCAGCAGCCCCAGGGGTCCTGGGGCCAACGTCCTGACTTTC. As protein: CASSPRGPGANVLTF.

CDR3 coding DNA: TGTGCCAGCGGGACAGGGGGAGGAAACACCATATATTTT. It translates to CASGTGGGNTIYF. The chain couples TRBV2 to TRBJ1-3; 11 bases fit TRBD1. J lost 4 bases, V lost 8 bases, and 1 base had no gene match. Looked up from germline, CDR1 is SNHLY and CDR2 is FYNNEI. There are 13 residues in the CDR3.

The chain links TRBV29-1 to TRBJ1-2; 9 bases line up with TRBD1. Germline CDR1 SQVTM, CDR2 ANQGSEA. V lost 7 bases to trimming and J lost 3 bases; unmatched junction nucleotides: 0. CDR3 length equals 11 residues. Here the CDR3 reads CSGQGDYGYTF. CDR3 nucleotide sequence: TGCAGCGGACAGGGGGACTATGGCTACACCTTC.

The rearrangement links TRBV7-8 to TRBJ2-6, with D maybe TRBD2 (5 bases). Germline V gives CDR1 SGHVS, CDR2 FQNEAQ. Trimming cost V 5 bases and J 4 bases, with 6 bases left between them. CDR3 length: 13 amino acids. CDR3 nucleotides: TGTGCCAGCAGCCCGGGGGGGGCCAACGTCCTGACTTTC. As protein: CASSPGGANVLTF.

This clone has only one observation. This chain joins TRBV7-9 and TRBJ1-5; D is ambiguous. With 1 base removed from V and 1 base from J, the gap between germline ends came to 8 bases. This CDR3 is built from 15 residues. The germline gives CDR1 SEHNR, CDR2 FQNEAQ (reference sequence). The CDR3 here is CASSLGGPSNQPQHF. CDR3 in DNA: TGTGCCAGCAGCTTAGGAGGTCCGAGCAATCAGCCCCAGCATTTT.

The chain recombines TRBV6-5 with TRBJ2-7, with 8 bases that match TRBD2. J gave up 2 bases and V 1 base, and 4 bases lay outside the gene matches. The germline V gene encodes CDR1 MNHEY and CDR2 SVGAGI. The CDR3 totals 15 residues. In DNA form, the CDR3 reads TGTGCCAGCAGTTACTATATAGCGGGGCCCTACGAGCAGTACTTC. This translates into CASSYYIAGPYEQYF.

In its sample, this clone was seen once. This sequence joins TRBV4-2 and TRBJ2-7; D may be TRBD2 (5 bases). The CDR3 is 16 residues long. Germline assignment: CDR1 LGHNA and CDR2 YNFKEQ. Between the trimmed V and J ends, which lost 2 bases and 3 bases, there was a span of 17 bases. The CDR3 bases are TGTGCCAGCAGCCAATCTGTCACCCCAGAGGGCTACGAGCAGTACTTC. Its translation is CASSQSVTPEGYEQYF.

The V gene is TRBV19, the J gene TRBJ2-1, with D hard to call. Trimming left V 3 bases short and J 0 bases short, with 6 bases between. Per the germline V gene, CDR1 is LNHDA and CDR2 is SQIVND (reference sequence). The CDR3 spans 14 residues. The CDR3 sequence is CASSIGSSYNEQFF. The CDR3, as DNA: TGTGCCAGTAGTATCGGGTCCTCCTACAATGAGCAGTTCTTC. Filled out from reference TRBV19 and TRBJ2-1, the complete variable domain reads DGGITQSPKYLFRKEGQNVTLSCEQNLNHDAMYWYRQDPGQGLRLIYYSQIVNDFQKGDIAEGYSVSREKKESFPLTVTSAQKNPTAFYLCASSIGSSYNEQFFGPGTRLTVL.

The CDR3 region has the DNA TGTGCCAGCAGCTTAGGGTCAGGGTGGCGGACTGAAGCTTTCTTT. It translates to CASSLGSGWRTEAFF. The V call is TRBV7-9, the J call TRBJ1-1, with D possibly matching TRBD1 (5 bases). CDR1 and CDR2 from the germline V gene are SEHNR and FQNEAQ (reference sequence). The CDR3 spans 15 residues. Trimming cost V 1 base and J 5 bases, with 14 bases left between them.

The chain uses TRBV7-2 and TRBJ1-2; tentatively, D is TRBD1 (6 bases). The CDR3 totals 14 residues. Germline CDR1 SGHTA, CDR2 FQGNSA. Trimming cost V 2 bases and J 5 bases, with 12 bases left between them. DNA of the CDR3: TGTGCCAGCAGCTTACAGGGGTCGGGGTATGGCTACACCTTC. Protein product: CASSLQGSGYGYTF.

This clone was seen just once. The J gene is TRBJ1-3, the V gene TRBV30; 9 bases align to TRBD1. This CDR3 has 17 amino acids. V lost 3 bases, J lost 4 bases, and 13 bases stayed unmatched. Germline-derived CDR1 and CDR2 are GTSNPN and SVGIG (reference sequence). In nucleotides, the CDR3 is TGTGCCTGGAGCGAAAGACTTAAGGACAGGGGAGGAAACACCATATATTTT. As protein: CAWSERLKDRGGNTIYF. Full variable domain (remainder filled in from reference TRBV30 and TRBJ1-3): SQTIHQWPATLVQPVGSPLSLECTVEGTSNPNLYWYRQAAGRGLQLLFYSVGIGQISSEVPQNLSASRPQDRQFILSSKKLLLSDSGFYLCAWSERLKDRGGNTIYFGEGSWLTVV.

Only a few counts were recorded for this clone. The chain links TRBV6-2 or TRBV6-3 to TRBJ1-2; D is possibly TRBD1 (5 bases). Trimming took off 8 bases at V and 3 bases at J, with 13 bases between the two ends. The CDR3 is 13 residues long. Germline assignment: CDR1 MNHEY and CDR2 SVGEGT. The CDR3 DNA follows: TGTGCCAGCTGCCTCTTGGGGCACTATGGCTACACCTTC. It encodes CASCLLGHYGYTF.

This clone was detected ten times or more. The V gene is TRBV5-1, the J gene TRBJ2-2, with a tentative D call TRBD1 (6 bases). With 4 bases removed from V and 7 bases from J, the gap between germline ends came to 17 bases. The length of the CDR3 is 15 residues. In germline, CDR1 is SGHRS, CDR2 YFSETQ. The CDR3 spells CASSPGDTRGGELFF. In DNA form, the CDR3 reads TGCGCCAGCAGCCCAGGGGACACCCGTGGCGGGGAGCTGTTTTTT.

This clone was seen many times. Here the CDR3 DNA reads TGTGCCAGCAGCTCCCAGGCTGAGACCCAGTACTTC. Protein sequence: CASSSQAETQYF. The chain couples TRBV7-6 to TRBJ2-5; D uncertain. CDR1 and CDR2 from the germline V gene are SGHVS and FNYEAQ. V lost 4 bases and J lost 5, with 8 bases in between. The CDR3 loop spans 12 amino acids. The full variable domain, its missing parts supplied by reference TRBV7-6 and TRBJ2-5, is GAGVSQSPRYKVTKRGQDVALRCDPISGHVSLYWYRQALGQGPEFLTYFNYEAQQDKSGLPNDRFSAERPEGSISTLTIQRTEQRDSAMYRCASSSQAETQYFGPGTRLLVL.

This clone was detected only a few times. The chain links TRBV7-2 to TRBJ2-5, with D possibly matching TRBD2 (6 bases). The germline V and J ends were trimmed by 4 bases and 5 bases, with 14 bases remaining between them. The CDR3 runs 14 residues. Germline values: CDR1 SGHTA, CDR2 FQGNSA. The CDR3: CASSSGTLRETQYF. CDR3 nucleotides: TGTGCCAGCAGCTCCGGGACTCTTAGGGAGACCCAGTACTTC.

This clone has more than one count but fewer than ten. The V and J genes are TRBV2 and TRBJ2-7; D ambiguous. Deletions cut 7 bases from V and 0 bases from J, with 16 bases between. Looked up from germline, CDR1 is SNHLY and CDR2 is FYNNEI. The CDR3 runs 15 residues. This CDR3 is CASKPEQSSSYEQYF. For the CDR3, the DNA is TGTGCCAGCAAACCAGAACAATCAAGCTCCTACGAGCAGTACTTC.

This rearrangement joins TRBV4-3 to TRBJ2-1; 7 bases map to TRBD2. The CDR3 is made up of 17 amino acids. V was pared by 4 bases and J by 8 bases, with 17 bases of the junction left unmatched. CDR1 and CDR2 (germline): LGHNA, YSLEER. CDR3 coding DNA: TGCGCCAGCAGCCGGGGTGAATCGGGAGGAGGGGTCCATGAGCAGTTCTTC. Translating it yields CASSRGESGGGVHEQFF.

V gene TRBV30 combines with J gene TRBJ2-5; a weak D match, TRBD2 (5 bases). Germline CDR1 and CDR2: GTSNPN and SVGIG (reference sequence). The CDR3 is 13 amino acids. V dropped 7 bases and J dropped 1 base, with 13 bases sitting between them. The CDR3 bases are TGTGCCTTAATTCCGGGGTTCCAAGAGACCCAGTACTTC. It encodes CALIPGFQETQYF.

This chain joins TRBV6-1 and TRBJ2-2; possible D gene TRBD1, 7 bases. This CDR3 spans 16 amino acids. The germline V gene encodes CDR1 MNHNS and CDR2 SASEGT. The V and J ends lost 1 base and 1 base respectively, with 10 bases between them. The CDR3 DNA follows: TGTGCCAGCAGTGAAGGACAGGGAGGGAACACCGGGGAGCTGTTTTTT. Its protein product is CASSEGQGGNTGELFF.

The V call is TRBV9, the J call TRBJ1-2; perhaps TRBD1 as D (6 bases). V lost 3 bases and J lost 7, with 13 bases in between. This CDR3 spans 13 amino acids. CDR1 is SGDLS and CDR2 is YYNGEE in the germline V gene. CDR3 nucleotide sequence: TGTGCCAGCAGCGATGGGACAAGCGGTGGCTACACCTTC. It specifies CASSDGTSGGYTF.

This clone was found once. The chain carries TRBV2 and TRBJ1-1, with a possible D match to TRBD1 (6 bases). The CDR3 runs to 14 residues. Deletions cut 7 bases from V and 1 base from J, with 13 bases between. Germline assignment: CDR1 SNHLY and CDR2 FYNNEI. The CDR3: CASTPGQQNTEAFF. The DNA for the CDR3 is TGTGCCAGCACCCCTGGACAGCAGAACACTGAAGCTTTCTTT.